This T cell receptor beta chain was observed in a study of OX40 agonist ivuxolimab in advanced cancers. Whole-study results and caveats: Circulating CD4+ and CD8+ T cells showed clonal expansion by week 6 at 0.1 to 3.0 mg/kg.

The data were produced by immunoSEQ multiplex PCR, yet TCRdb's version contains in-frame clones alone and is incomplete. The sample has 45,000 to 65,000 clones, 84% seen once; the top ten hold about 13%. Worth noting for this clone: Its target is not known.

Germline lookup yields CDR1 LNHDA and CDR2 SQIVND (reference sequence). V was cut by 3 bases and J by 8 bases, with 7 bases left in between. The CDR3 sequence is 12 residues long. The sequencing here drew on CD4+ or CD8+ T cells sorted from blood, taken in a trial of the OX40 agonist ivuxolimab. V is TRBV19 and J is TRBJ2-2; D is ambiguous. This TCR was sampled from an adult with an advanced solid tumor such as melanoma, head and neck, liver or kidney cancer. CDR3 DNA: TGTGCCAGTAGTATTCCCCAGGGGGAGCTGTTTTTT. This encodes CASSIPQGELFF.